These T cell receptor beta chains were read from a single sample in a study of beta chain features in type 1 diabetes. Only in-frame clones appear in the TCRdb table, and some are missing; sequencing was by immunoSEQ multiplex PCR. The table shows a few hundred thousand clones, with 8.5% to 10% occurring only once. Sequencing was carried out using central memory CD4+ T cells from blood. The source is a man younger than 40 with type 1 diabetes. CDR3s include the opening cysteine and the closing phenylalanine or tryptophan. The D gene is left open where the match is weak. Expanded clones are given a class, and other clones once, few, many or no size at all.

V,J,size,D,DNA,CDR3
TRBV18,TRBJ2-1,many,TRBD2,TGTGCCAGCTGCAGACTAGCGGGAGGAATCAATGAGCAGTTCTTC,CASCRLAGGINEQFF
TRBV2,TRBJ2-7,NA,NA,TGTGCCAGCAGTGAAGCGGGGGGGCTTGCAACCCACGAGCAGTACTTC,CASSEAGGLATHEQYF
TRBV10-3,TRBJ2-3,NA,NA,TGTGCCATCGTTCAGGGGACCCGCACAGATACGCAGTATTTT,CAIVQGTRTDTQYF
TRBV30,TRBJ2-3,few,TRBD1,TGTGCCTGGAGTGGACAGGGTAGTAGGTCAGATACGCAGTATTTT,CAWSGQGSRSDTQYF
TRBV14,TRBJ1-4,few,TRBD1,TGTGCCAGCAGACAACAGGGGGCCGGTAATGAAAAACTGTTTTTT,CASRQQGAGNEKLFF
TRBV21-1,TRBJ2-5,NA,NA,TGTGCCAGCAGCAAACGACAGGGGTCAGAGACCCAGTACTTC,CASSKRQGSETQYF
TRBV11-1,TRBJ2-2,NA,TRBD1,TGTGCCAGCAGCTTAGCAGGGGGCGTTGACACCGGGGAGCTGTTTTTT,CASSLAGGVDTGELFF
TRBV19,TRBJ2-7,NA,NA,TGTGCCAGTAGCGTCACAGGCCCTCCTAACTACGAGCAGTACTTC,CASSVTGPPNYEQYF
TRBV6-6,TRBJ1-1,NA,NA,TGTGCCAGCAGTTACGAGGGGCTAGGGAACACTGAAGCTTTCTTT,CASSYEGLGNTEAFF
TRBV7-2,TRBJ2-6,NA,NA,TGTGCCAGCAGCTTAGCCGCAGGAGCAATCTCTGGGGCCAACGTCCTGACTTTC,CASSLAAGAISGANVLTF
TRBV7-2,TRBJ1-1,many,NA,TGTGCCAGCAGCTTACAGCAGGGGTGGGCTTTCTTT,CASSLQQGWAFF
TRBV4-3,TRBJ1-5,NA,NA,TGCGCCAGCAGCCAAGACAGGGTGGGCGGCGGGCCCCAGCATTTT,CASSQDRVGGGPQHF
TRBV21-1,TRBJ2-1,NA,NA,TGTGCCAGCAGCAACTATTCCGGGACGGCCCTTAGCTCCTACAATGAGCAGTTCTTC,CASSNYSGTALSSYNEQFF
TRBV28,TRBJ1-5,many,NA,TGTGCCAGCAGTTTCGTACAGGGCAATCAGCCCCAGCATTTT,CASSFVQGNQPQHF
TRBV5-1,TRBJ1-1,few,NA,TGCGCCAGCAGCCCAGGGTCAGGGTTAGGTGAAGCTTTCTTT,CASSPGSGLGEAFF
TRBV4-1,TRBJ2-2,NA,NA,TGCGCCAGCAGCCAAGAAGTGGCACAGGGTCCCGTTGGCACCGGGGAGCTGTTTTTT,CASSQEVAQGPVGTGELFF
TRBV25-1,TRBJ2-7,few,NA,TGTGCCAGCAGTGATGGAAAGCAGCCGGGGCGCCCTTCCTACGAGCAGTACTTC,CASSDGKQPGRPSYEQYF
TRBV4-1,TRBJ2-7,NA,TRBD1,TGTGCCAGCAGATGGGACAGCCTTACCTCCTACGAGCAGTACTTC,CASRWDSLTSYEQYF
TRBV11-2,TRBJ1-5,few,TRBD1,TGTGCCAGCAGCCCCCAGACAGGGGAGAATCAGCCCCAGCATTTT,CASSPQTGENQPQHF
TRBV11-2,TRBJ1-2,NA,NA,TGTGCCAGCAGCTTCGCTGTGGCCGGGACGGATGGCTACACCTTC,CASSFAVAGTDGYTF
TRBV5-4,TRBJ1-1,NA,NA,TGTGCCAGCAGCACGGACAGCACTGAAGCTTTCTTT,CASSTDSTEAFF
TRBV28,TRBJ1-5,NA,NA,TGTGCCCTGGGGAGCAATCAGCCCCAGCATTTT,CALGSNQPQHF
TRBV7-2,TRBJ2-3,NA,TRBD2,TGTGCCAGCAGCTTAGCCCTAGCGGGAGGGATGGCAGATACGCAGTATTTT,CASSLALAGGMADTQYF
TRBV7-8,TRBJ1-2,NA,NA,TGTGCCAGCAGCTTAGAGAACAGGGATTTAGCCTATGGCTACACCTTC,CASSLENRDLAYGYTF
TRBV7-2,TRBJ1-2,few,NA,TGTGCCAGCAGCTTAGGACGAGGGGCTAGTGGCTATGGCTACACCTTC,CASSLGRGASGYGYTF
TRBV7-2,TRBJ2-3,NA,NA,TGTGCCAGCACGCGGCGGGAAGTAGATACGCAGTATTTT,CASTRREVDTQYF
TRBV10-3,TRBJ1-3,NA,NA,TGTGCCATCAGTGAGTTACCGGGACACACGCGAAACACCATATATTTT,CAISELPGHTRNTIYF
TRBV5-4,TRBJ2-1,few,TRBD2,TGTGCCAGCAGCTTCGGTGGCGGGAGCGCCTACAATGAGCAGTTCTTC,CASSFGGGSAYNEQFF
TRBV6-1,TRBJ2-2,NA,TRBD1,TGTGCCACCCAAGGGACAGGGAACACCGGGGAGCTGTTTTTT,CATQGTGNTGELFF
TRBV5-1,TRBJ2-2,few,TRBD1,TGCGCCAGCAGCTTGGACAGGGGAAACACCGGGGAGCTGTTTTTT,CASSLDRGNTGELFF
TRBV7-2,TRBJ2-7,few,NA,TGTGCCAGCAGCTCCCGGGGCGAGCAGTACTTC,CASSSRGEQYF
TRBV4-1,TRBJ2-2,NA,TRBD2,TGCGCCAGCAGCCAAGTCGGACTAGCAACGAACACCGGGGAGCTGTTTTTT,CASSQVGLATNTGELFF
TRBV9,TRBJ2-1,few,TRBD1,TGTGCCAGTACTCCGGGACAGGGGGCGTATGAGCAGTTCTTC,CASTPGQGAYEQFF
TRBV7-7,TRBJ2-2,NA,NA,TGTGCCAGCAGCCTAGAGAACACCGGGGAGCTGTTTTTT,CASSLENTGELFF
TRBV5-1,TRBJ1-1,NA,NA,TGCGCCAGCAGCTTCCAGGGCGTTGGCACCTCGAACACTGAAGCTTTCTTT,CASSFQGVGTSNTEAFF
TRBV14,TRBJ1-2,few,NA,TGTGCCAGCAGCCAGACAGGCTATGGCTACACCTTC,CASSQTGYGYTF
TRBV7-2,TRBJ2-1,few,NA,TGTGCCAGCAGCACGCAGCAGTTCTTC,CASSTQQFF
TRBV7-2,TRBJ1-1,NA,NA,TGTGCCAGCAGCTTTCAACAGGGTGTAACTTTCTTT,CASSFQQGVTFF
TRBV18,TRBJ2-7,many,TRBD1,TGTGCCAGCTCACAGGGGACAGGGGGCGAGCAGTACTTC,CASSQGTGGEQYF
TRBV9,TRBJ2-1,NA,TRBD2,TGTGCCAGCAGCCTCCAGAGCGGTAGCGGGACGGGCGTCTTC,CASSLQSGSGTGVF
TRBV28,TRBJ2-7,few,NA,TGTGCCAGCAGTCCGGGGACTTACGCCATGCAGTACTTC,CASSPGTYAMQYF
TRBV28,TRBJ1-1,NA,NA,TGTGCCAGCAGTTTAACGATGGCAGGGTTAGCCACTGAAGCTTTCTTT,CASSLTMAGLATEAFF
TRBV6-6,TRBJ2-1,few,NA,TGTGCCATCAGAGGAGCGATCTCCTACAATGAGCAGTTCTTC,CAIRGAISYNEQFF
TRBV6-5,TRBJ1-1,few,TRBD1,TGTGCCAGCAAAGACAGGGGAAACACTGAAGCTTTCTTT,CASKDRGNTEAFF
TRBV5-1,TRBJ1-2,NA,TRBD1,TGCGCCAGCAGCCCCCAGACAGGGGGCGCAGGCTACACCTTC,CASSPQTGGAGYTF
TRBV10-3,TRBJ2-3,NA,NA,TGTGCCATCAGTGGGACCTCCGAAAGCACAGATACGCAGTATTTT,CAISGTSESTDTQYF
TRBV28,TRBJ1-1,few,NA,TGTGCCAGCAGATACAACTTGGGAATTTTGAACACTGAAGCTTTCTTT,CASRYNLGILNTEAFF
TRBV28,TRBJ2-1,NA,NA,TGTGCCAGCAGTTTATTTTTGCCTGGGCAGGGAGGTTCGAATGAGCAGTTCTTC,CASSLFLPGQGGSNEQFF
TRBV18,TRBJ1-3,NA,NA,TGTGCCAGCTCACCAGAGTACTCTGGAAACACCATATATTTT,CASSPEYSGNTIYF
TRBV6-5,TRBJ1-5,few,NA,TGTGCCAGCAGTTACTGGGGTAGCAATCAGCCCCAGCATTTT,CASSYWGSNQPQHF
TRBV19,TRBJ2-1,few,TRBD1,TGTGCCAGTAGTATTGGACAGGGGGCGAAAAATGAGCAGTTCTTC,CASSIGQGAKNEQFF
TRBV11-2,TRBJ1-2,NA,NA,TGTGCCAGCAGCTTAGTCCCTCAGGCCAACTATGGCTACACCTTC,CASSLVPQANYGYTF
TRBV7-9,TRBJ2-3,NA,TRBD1,TGTGCCAGCAGCTTCGGGACAGCGGGCACAGATACGCAGTATTTT,CASSFGTAGTDTQYF
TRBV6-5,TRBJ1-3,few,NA,TGTGCCAGCAGGGCTGGAAACACCATATATTTT,CASRAGNTIYF
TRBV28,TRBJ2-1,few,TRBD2,TGTGCCAGCACCCCAGCGGGAGGTTATTTCAATGAGCAGTTCTTC,CASTPAGGYFNEQFF